Below are 21 T cell receptor beta chains sequenced from a single sample in a study of cytomegalovirus exposure and HLA in healthy donors. PCR primers comprised 60 Vbeta and 13 Jbeta primers. TCRdb keeps only in-frame clones here, not all; method: immunoSEQ multiplex PCR. The data contain over 150,000 clones, approximately 80% of them singletons. Specimen: PBMCs. Receptors were obtained from a man between 18 and 29 years old in good health and CMV-seropositive.

The CDR3 here is CASSPSPLDYGYTF. Here the CDR3 DNA reads TGTGCCAGCAGTCCCTCTCCACTCGACTATGGCTACACCTTC. V is TRBV6-5 and J is TRBJ1-2, with D uncertain. CDR3 length equals 14 residues. CDR1 is MNHEY and CDR2 is SVGAGI in the germline V gene. The V end lost 5 bases, the J end lost 3 bases, and 13 bases lay between the germline ends.

On this clone itself: Other DNA sequences in the same sample also yield this CDR3. The chain links TRBV2 to TRBJ2-7; D perhaps matches TRBD2 (6 bases). Germline V lookup: CDR1 SNHLY, CDR2 FYNNEI. This CDR3 comprises 12 residues. V lost 6 bases and J 4 bases, leaving 10 bases between the germline ends. For the CDR3, the DNA is TGTGCCAGCAGGGAGGGAGGTTACGAGCAGTACTTC. It codes for CASREGGYEQYF.

This rearrangement joins TRBV7-3 to TRBJ2-2, with 8 bases that match TRBD2. Trimming at V came to 3 bases and at J to 7 bases, leaving 10 bases not matched to a gene. The CDR3 spans 16 residues. Germline CDR1 reads SGHTA; CDR2 reads FQGTGA. The DNA of the CDR3 is TGTGCCAGCAGCTTCCGACCGGGGGGGCCGGTCGGGGAGCTGTTTTTT. The encoded protein is CASSFRPGGPVGELFF.

This clone was seen a handful of times. The chain links TRBV5-4 to TRBJ1-1; no clear D. This CDR3 is built from 14 residues. V was pared by 0 bases and J by 0 bases, with 6 bases between. Per germline, CDR1 SGHNT and CDR2 YYREEE (reference sequence). In DNA, the CDR3 is TGTGCCAGCAGCTTGGACAGCATGAACACTGAAGCTTTCTTT. Translating gives CASSLDSMNTEAFF.

The chain uses TRBV2 and TRBJ2-3; 11 bases line up with TRBD2. CDR1 and CDR2 (germline): SNHLY, FYNNEI. The CDR3 has 14 residues. The V gene end was trimmed by 6 bases and the J gene end by 5 bases; junction bases not matched to a gene: 4. The CDR3 here is CASRAGTSGDTQYF. The CDR3 DNA follows: TGTGCCAGCAGGGCCGGGACTAGCGGAGATACGCAGTATTTT.

This clone was observed a handful of times. This rearrangement joins TRBV6-5 to TRBJ2-5; D is unclear. The CDR3 consists of 12 residues. Looked up from germline, CDR1 is MNHEY and CDR2 is SVGAGI. V lost 6 bases, J lost 5 bases, and 10 bases lay in between. CDR3 loop: CASSSFRETQYF. The CDR3 DNA is TGTGCCAGCAGCTCCTTCCGGGAGACCCAGTACTTC.

The V and J genes are TRBV19 and TRBJ1-6; TRBD1 agrees at 9 bases. Germline V CDR1 and CDR2: LNHDA, SQIVND (reference sequence). V shed 5 bases, J shed 8 bases, and the junction held 7 bases outside the gene matches. This CDR3 contains 15 residues. In nucleotides, the CDR3 is TGTGCCAGTAGTGCTCCGGGACAGGGATATTCACCCCTCCACTTT. Translating it yields CASSAPGQGYSPLHF.

This sequence joins TRBV15 and TRBJ1-5; D unclear. Germline CDR1 reads LNHNV; CDR2 reads YYDKDF (reference sequence). The CDR3 contains 17 residues. Trimming took off 0 bases at V and 1 base at J, with 13 bases between the two ends. The DNA of the CDR3 is TGTGCCACCAGCAGAGATCTGTCAGGATTGAGCAATCAGCCCCAGCATTTT. This sequence encodes CATSRDLSGLSNQPQHF.

The chain employs TRBV6-5 and TRBJ2-7; TRBD1 might be the D (6 bases). Trimming cost V 2 bases and J 4 bases, with 12 bases left between them. The CDR3 totals 14 residues. The germline gives CDR1 MNHEY, CDR2 SVGAGI. The CDR3 bases are TGTGCCAGCAGTTACGCCGGGACACAGTACGAGCAGTACTTC. The encoded protein is CASSYAGTQYEQYF.

The chain recombines TRBV15 with TRBJ1-1, with a weak D call TRBD1 (5 bases). V lost 1 base and J 1 base, leaving 7 bases between the germline ends. The CDR3 length is 14 residues. Germline lookup yields CDR1 LNHNV and CDR2 YYDKDF (reference sequence). The CDR3 reads CATSRAGGNTEAFF. For the CDR3, the DNA is TGTGCCACCAGCAGAGCCGGGGGGAACACTGAAGCTTTCTTT.

This clone was observed a few times. The chain is built from TRBV18 and TRBJ1-2; 10 nucleotides match TRBD1. The V gene end was trimmed by 4 bases and the J gene end by 1 base; junction bases not matched to a gene: 6. Germline-derived CDR1 and CDR2 are KGHSH and LQKENI. The CDR3 spans 16 residues. As DNA, the CDR3 is TGTGCCAGCTCACAGGGGACAGGGGCTTTTAACTATGGCTACACCTTC. It encodes CASSQGTGAFNYGYTF.

CDR3: CASNPGQTDGYTF. The CDR3 DNA follows: TGTGCCAGTAATCCGGGACAGACTGATGGCTACACCTTC. The genes are TRBV19 and TRBJ1-2, with TRBD1 matching 7 bases. The CDR3 has 13 residues. V shed 7 bases, J shed 6 bases, and the junction held 8 bases outside the gene matches. CDR1 LNHDA and CDR2 SQIVND come from the germline V gene (reference sequence).

This chain connects TRBV27 to TRBJ2-1; maybe TRBD1 (5 bases). The CDR3 loop spans 13 amino acids. Trimming pared 4 bases from V and 5 bases from J, leaving 9 bases between. Germline V gene data show CDR1 as MNHEY and CDR2 as SMNVEV (reference sequence). CDR3 in DNA: TGTGCCAGCAGTTGGGGCCGAAACAATGAGCAGTTCTTC. Its protein product is CASSWGRNNEQFF.

The chain employs TRBV6-1 and TRBJ2-3, with D possibly being TRBD2 (5 bases). The CDR3 loop spans 15 amino acids. Per germline, CDR1 MNHNS and CDR2 SASEGT. V was clipped by 2 bases and J by 0 bases, with 9 bases between them. As DNA, the CDR3 is TGTGCCAGCAGTGAAAGGGAGTACAGCACAGATACGCAGTATTTT. Encoded protein: CASSEREYSTDTQYF.

The DNA of the CDR3 is TGCGCCAGCAGGCCCGTCCCGGGACAGGCTGCAACTAATGAAAAACTGTTTTTT. It specifies CASRPVPGQAATNEKLFF. The chain is built from TRBV4-1 and TRBJ1-4; TRBD1 agrees at 8 bases. Losses at the gene ends were 6 bases for V and 0 bases for J; bases not matched to a gene: 12. CDR3 length: 18 residues. CDR1 and CDR2 (germline): MGHRA, YSYEKL.

The chain couples TRBV27 to TRBJ1-1; D might be TRBD1 (5 bases). Germline V gene sequence: CDR1 MNHEY, CDR2 SMNVEV (reference sequence). This CDR3 comprises 16 residues. Deletions cut 6 bases from V and 1 base from J, with 18 bases between. This CDR3 reads CASRLWEGGGNTEAFF. The CDR3 DNA follows: TGTGCCAGCAGACTCTGGGAGGGCGGGGGGAACACTGAAGCTTTCTTT.

V gene TRBV6-5 combines with J gene TRBJ2-2; 9 nucleotides match TRBD2. This CDR3 comprises 16 residues. Germline V gene sequence: CDR1 MNHEY, CDR2 SVGAGI. The ends lost 3 bases at V and 5 bases at J; junction bases unmatched: 7. The CDR3 loop is CASSYVAGVHTGELFF. DNA for the CDR3: TGTGCCAGCAGTTATGTAGCGGGAGTTCATACCGGGGAGCTGTTTTTT.

V usage is TRBV9 and J usage is TRBJ2-3; 11 nucleotides line up with TRBD2. This CDR3 has 16 residues. The V and J ends lost 3 bases and 8 bases, in that order; junction bases with no gene match: 11. Germline V gene lookup returns CDR1 SGDLS and CDR2 YYNGEE. The CDR3 here is CASSEGISGGGPTQYF. CDR3 nucleotide sequence: TGTGCCAGCAGCGAGGGGATTAGCGGGGGGGGCCCTACGCAGTATTTT.

The chain is built from TRBV15 and TRBJ1-5; 7 bases match TRBD1. This CDR3 is 17 amino acids long. The V gene's germline CDR1 is LNHNV and CDR2 YYDKDF (reference sequence). The J segment lost 5 bases and the V segment lost 0 bases, leaving 10 bases of the junction unmatched. The CDR3 reads CATSRETRGGRDQPQHF. CDR3 coding DNA: TGTGCCACCAGCAGAGAGACTAGAGGGGGCCGTGATCAGCCCCAGCATTTT. The entire variable domain, with the rest obtained from reference TRBV15 and TRBJ1-5, is as follows: DAMVIQNPRYQVTQFGKPVTLSCSQTLNHNVMYWYQQKSSQAPKLLFHYYDKDFNNEADTPDNFQSRRPNTSFCFLDIRSPGLGDTAMYLCATSRETRGGRDQPQHFGDGTRLSIL.

J is TRBJ1-5 and V is TRBV6-5; TRBD1 matches 9 bases. Germline V CDR1 and CDR2: MNHEY, SVGAGI. This CDR3 has 14 residues. After removal of 5 bases from V and 7 bases from J, the junction contained 6 bases not matched to a gene. CDR3 DNA sequence: TGTGCCAGCAGTGTAAACAGGGGGCACCAGCCCCAGCATTTT. Its protein is CASSVNRGHQPQHF.

The J gene is TRBJ1-1, the V gene TRBV4-1; TRBD1 aligns across 8 bases. The CDR3 consists of 15 residues. The junction had 4 bases not matched to a gene; V was cut back by 1 base and J by 3 bases. Germline V CDR1 and CDR2: MGHRA, YSYEKL. The CDR3 sequence is CASSQVQGGDTEAFF. DNA of the CDR3: TGCGCCAGCAGCCAAGTACAGGGGGGAGACACTGAAGCTTTCTTT.